Listed here are 19 T cell receptor beta chains from one sample, sequenced in a study of T-cell memory formation after mild COVID-19. MiXCR, applied by TCRdb to the 5' RACE reads, yields one record per CDR3 protein. The sample holds 400,000 to 500,000 distinct CDR3 sequences, approximately 18% seen once. The sequenced material came from PBMCs or a T cell subset sorted from them (not recorded which). The receptor source for this set is a man between 18 and 29 years old who had mild COVID-19 (a few samples of this study predate the infection). Cell type and time point are not known.

There are a few counts of this clonotype. V gene TRBV4-2 combines with J gene TRBJ2-1, with D uncertain. V was cut by 0 bases and J by 4 bases, with 10 bases left in between. The CDR3 covers 15 residues. The germline V gene encodes CDR1 LGHNA and CDR2 YNFKEQ. CDR3 loop: CASSQERTAYNEQFF. The CDR3 region has the DNA TGTGCCAGCAGCCAAGAAAGGACCGCGTACAATGAGCAGTTCTTC.

The V gene is TRBV20-1, the J gene TRBJ2-6, with a weak D call TRBD2 (7 bases). Germline CDR1 DFQATT, CDR2 SNEGSKA (reference sequence). The V end lost 5 bases, the J end lost 0 bases, and 20 bases lay between the germline ends. This CDR3 contains 18 residues. For the CDR3, the DNA is TGCAGTGCTCAAGGGGGGGAGGTACCATTCTCTGGGGCCAACGTCCTGACTTTC. Translation: CSAQGGEVPFSGANVLTF.

The chain employs TRBV20-1 and TRBJ2-3, with a weak D call TRBD2 (5 bases). The CDR3 has 13 residues. V was shortened by 6 bases and J by 6 bases, with 16 bases between the two germline ends. Germline V gene data show CDR1 as DFQATT and CDR2 as SNEGSKA (reference sequence). CDR3 sequence: CSAPSRGLDTQYF. The CDR3 coding sequence is TGCAGTGCCCCCTCCCGGGGTCTTGATACGCAGTATTTT.

The V and J genes are TRBV5-1 and TRBJ2-5; possible D gene TRBD1, 5 bases. The V end was cut by 4 bases, the J end by 4 bases, with 17 bases between. This CDR3 contains 15 residues. Germline-derived CDR1 and CDR2 are SGHRS and YFSETQ. CDR3 bases: TGCGCCAGCAGCCGGACCAGGGCGAGTGGAGAGACCCAGTACTTC. This translates into CASSRTRASGETQYF.

This clonotype has a handful of counts. CDR3 nucleotide sequence: TGCGCCAGCAGCCAAGATTCGGTGGGCTCACCCCTCCACTTT. This gives the protein CASSQDSVGSPLHF. The chain employs TRBV4-3 and TRBJ1-6; D is undetermined. CDR3 size: 14 residues. Trimming left V 0 bases short and J 10 bases short, with 10 bases between. Germline V gives CDR1 LGHNA, CDR2 YSLEER.

The table lists this clonotype with many counts. J is TRBJ2-5 and V is TRBV7-9; D is unclear. V was clipped by 6 bases and J by 5 bases, with 22 bases between them. Germline V lookup: CDR1 SEHNR, CDR2 FQNEAQ (reference sequence). The CDR3 length is 16 residues. CDR3 coding DNA: TGTGCCAGCAGGGACCCCCGGACCGCTAGTGGGGAGACCCAGTACTTC. Protein product: CASRDPRTASGETQYF. The full variable domain, its missing parts supplied by reference TRBV7-9 and TRBJ2-5, is DTGVSQNPRHKITKRGQNVTFRCDPISEHNRLYWYRQTLGQGPEFLTYFQNEAQLEKSRLLSDRFSAERPKGSFSTLEIQRTEQGDSAMYLCASRDPRTASGETQYFGPGTRLLVL.

V usage is TRBV7-3 and J usage is TRBJ2-1; no clear D. Trimming removed 5 bases from V and 4 bases from J, with 9 bases in between. This CDR3 has 13 residues. In germline, CDR1 is SGHTA, CDR2 FQGTGA. The DNA for the CDR3 is TGTGCCAGCAGCCTCACTCAGTACAATGAGCAGTTCTTC. It is translated as CASSLTQYNEQFF.

The V and J genes are TRBV12-3 or TRBV12-4 and TRBJ2-7; D is undetermined. The CDR3 contains 12 residues. V lost 3 bases to trimming and J lost 4 bases, with 7 bases between them. The CDR3 protein is CASSFEDYEQYF. CDR3 in DNA: TGTGCCAGCAGTTTCGAGGATTACGAGCAGTACTTC.

This clonotype occurred a few times. This chain links TRBV7-3 with TRBJ2-7; possibly TRBD1 for D (6 bases). Germline CDR1 reads SGHTA; CDR2 reads FQGTGA. The germline V and J ends were trimmed by 5 bases and 0 bases, with 8 bases remaining between them. CDR3 length: 13 amino acids. The CDR3 reads CASSPRGSYEQYF. For the CDR3, the DNA is TGTGCCAGCAGCCCCAGGGGCTCCTACGAGCAGTACTTC.

Notes on this clonotype: One end of the junction does not line up with germline, which may come from a read error. The chain has TRBV12-3 or TRBV12-4 and TRBJ2-7; D is possibly TRBD1 (5 bases). The CDR3 runs to 14 residues. The CDR3 is CASSLVTASYGQYF. CDR3 DNA sequence: TGTGCCAGCAGTTTAGTGACAGCCTCCTACGGGCAGTACTTC.

The V call is TRBV29-1, the J call TRBJ2-7, with D possibly matching TRBD1 (6 bases). The CDR3 has 12 residues. Trimming took off 7 bases at V and 0 bases at J, with 10 bases between the two ends. Germline loops: CDR1 SQVTM, CDR2 ANQGSEA. In DNA form, the CDR3 reads TGCAGCGGTACAGGGAACTCCTACGAGCAGTACTTC. This gives the protein CSGTGNSYEQYF.

This clonotype was seen a handful of times. The chain couples TRBV5-1 to TRBJ2-5, with 9 bases aligning to TRBD2. CDR3 length equals 14 residues. Losses at the gene ends were 3 bases for V and 1 base for J; bases not matched to a gene: 1. Germline CDR1 reads SGHRS; CDR2 reads YFSETQ. CDR3 nucleotides: TGCGCCAGCAGCTGGCGGGGGGGCCAAGAGACCCAGTACTTC. Encoded protein: CASSWRGGQETQYF.

This clonotype was seen a handful of times. The chain employs TRBV7-2 and TRBJ2-7, with a possible D match to TRBD2 (5 bases). This CDR3 is 13 amino acids long. CDR1 SGHTA and CDR2 FQGNSA come from the germline V gene. Trimming took 7 bases from V and 1 from J, leaving 11 bases between them. The DNA for the CDR3 is TGTGCCAGCAAGCTAGCAGAATCCTACGAGCAGTACGTC. Its translation: CASKLAESYEQYV.

This sequence joins TRBV7-9 and TRBJ2-1; TRBD1 matches at 11 bases. Germline V gene data show CDR1 as SEHNR and CDR2 as FQNEAQ (reference sequence). J lost 7 bases, V lost 5 bases, and 7 bases had no gene match. The CDR3 is made up of 15 amino acids. Written as DNA, the CDR3 is TGTGCCAGCAGCCCCAGGACAGGGGGCAGGAATGAGCAGTTCTTC. Translation gives CASSPRTGGRNEQFF. Complete variable domain (other parts from reference TRBV7-9 and TRBJ2-1): DTGVSQNPRHKITKRGQNVTFRCDPISEHNRLYWYRQTLGQGPEFLTYFQNEAQLEKSRLLSDRFSAERPKGSFSTLEIQRTEQGDSAMYLCASSPRTGGRNEQFFGPGTRLTVL.

The chain uses TRBV7-2 and TRBJ1-2; D ambiguous. CDR1 and CDR2 from the germline V gene are SGHTA and FQGNSA. CDR3 length: 15 residues. Trimming removed 1 base from V and 6 bases from J, with 15 bases in between. Here the CDR3 DNA reads TGTGCCAGCAGCTTAGATGCCCGGGTCGGGGATGGCTACACCTTC. This codes for CASSLDARVGDGYTF.

This clonotype was seen more than once but under ten times. The chain is built from TRBV21-1 and TRBJ2-4; no DNA check was done on the table's D call, TRBD2. TRBV21-1 is given as a pseudogene. This CDR3 contains 15 residues. The CDR3 is CASSRALWHTNIQYF. The CDR3 nucleotides read TGTGCCAGCAGCAGGGCCTTGTGGCACACAAACATTCAGTACTTC.

In its sample, this clonotype was seen a few times. The J gene is TRBJ1-1, the V gene TRBV25-1; no reliable D call. Germline V gives CDR1 MGHDK, CDR2 SYGVNS. The CDR3 consists of 11 residues. The V end lost 9 bases, the J end lost 5 bases, and 10 bases lay between the germline ends. CDR3 bases: TGTGCCAGTAAAAGAGGGACTGAAGCTTTCTTT. Amino acid sequence: CASKRGTEAFF.

This clonotype turned up a few times. The V and J genes are TRBV7-2 and TRBJ2-3; no definite D call. V was pared by 3 bases and J by 4 bases, with 5 bases between. The germline gives CDR1 SGHTA, CDR2 FQGNSA. The CDR3 spans 12 residues. CDR3 nucleotide sequence: TGTGCCAGCAGCTTCGTGGCAGATACGCAGTATTTT. It codes for CASSFVADTQYF.

This clonotype was seen more than once but under ten times. The rearrangement links TRBV7-9 to TRBJ1-1; the D gene is possibly TRBD1 (6 bases). The CDR3 loop spans 11 amino acids. Germline assignment: CDR1 SEHNR and CDR2 FQNEAQ (reference sequence). V was pared by 6 bases and J by 8 bases, with 10 bases between. CDR3 nucleotide sequence: TGTGCCAGCAGTTACAGGGCGGAAGCTTTCTTT. Protein: CASSYRAEAFF.